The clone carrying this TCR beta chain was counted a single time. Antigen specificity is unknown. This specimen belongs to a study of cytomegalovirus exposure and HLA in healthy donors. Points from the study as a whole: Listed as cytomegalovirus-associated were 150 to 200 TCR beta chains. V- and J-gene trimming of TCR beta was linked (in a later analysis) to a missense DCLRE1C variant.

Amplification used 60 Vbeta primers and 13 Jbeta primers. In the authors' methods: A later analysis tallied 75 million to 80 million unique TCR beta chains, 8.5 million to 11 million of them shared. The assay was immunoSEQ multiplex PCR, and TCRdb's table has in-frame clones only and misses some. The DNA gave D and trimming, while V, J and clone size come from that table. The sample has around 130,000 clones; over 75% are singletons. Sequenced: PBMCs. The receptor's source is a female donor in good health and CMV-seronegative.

CDR3: CASSRDTFSYEQYF. CDR3 coding DNA: TGTGCCAGCAGTCGGGACACCTTCTCCTACGAGCAGTACTTC. The V gene is TRBV5-4, the J gene TRBJ2-7, with D perhaps TRBD1 (6 bases). The CDR3 contains 14 residues. Looked up from germline, CDR1 is SGHNT and CDR2 is YYREEE (reference sequence). Trimming removed 5 bases from V and 0 bases from J, with 12 bases in between.